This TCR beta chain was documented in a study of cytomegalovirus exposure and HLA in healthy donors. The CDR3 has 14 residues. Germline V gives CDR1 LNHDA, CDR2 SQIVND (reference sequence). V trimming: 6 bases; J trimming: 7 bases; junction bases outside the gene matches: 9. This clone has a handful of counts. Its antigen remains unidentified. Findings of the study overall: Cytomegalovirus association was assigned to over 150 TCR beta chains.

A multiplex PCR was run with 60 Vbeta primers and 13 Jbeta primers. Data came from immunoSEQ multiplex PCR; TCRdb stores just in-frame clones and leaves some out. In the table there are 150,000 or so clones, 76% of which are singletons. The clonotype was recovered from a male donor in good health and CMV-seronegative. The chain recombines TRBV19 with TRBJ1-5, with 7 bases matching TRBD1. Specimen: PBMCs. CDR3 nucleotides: TGTGCCAGTAGCACGACAGGGAGAGGACAGCCCCAGCATTTT. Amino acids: CASSTTGRGQPQHF.